Sequencing of this T cell receptor (beta chain) was carried out in a study of blood T cell repertoires in COVID-19. About the study: Spain, Italy and the United States supplied samples that represented acute and convalescent COVID-19. The cDNA or gDNA used as material had been derived from T cells, B-cell-depleted T cells, or PBMCs.

The CDR3 runs 13 residues. The V end was cut by 2 bases, the J end by 8 bases, with 12 bases between. The V gene's germline CDR1 is MNHNY and CDR2 SVGAGI (reference sequence). Authors' analysis steps: It was from reference gene primer amplification that nucleated cell counts were estimated. Profiled with immunoSEQ multiplex PCR; TCRdb holds only in-frame clones, not every one. That table gives V, J and clone size, and the DNA gave D and trimming. The sample comprises about 59,000 clones, about nine tenths of which are singletons, and over 7.5% rests with the top ten. Material for sequencing was peripheral blood. The origin of this receptor is a human donor in a cohort sampled during active COVID-19. V is TRBV6-6 and J is TRBJ1-2, with D maybe TRBD1 (6 bases). This chain's CDR3 is CASSYPRGEGYTF. DNA for the CDR3: TGTGCCAGCAGTTACCCCAGGGGAGAGGGCTACACCTTC.